The present T cell receptor (beta chain) was sequenced within a study of response to subunit inactivated influenza vaccine (dated by TCRdb to 2017 to 2018). A note on the overall study: The study used deep quantitative T cell receptor repertoire profiling to track responses to a trivalent subunit inactivated influenza vaccine. General conclusions and limits of the study: According to the authors, only a limited number of new T cells may be recruited by each seasonal influenza vaccination.

The method was RT-PCR. For sequencing, an Illumina HiSeq 2500 was employed. TCRdb ran its own pipeline on the public reads, namely fastp trimming at Q25 and MiXCR clone calling, and kept in-frame beta chains. Rows merge per CDR3 protein into single entries with the most common DNA and genes. In all, the sample holds more than 400,000 distinct CDR3 sequences, and 11% of those were seen once. The top ten clonotypes cover approximately 12% of the sample. With regard to this clonotype: No cognate antigen has been identified for it. Qualities for individual bases were not recorded, and no much larger clone is one base off.

Per the publication, the time point label means: more than 40 days after influenza vaccine administration. The germline V gene supplies CDR1 MGHDK and CDR2 SYGVNS. The germline V and J ends show losses of 6 bases and 4 bases respectively, and no gene match explains 8 bases of the junction. The CDR3 goes from the cysteine to the phenylalanine over 14 residues. Only the CDR3 portion is preserved as DNA: 42 bases, with reading frame beginning at the first base. The rearrangement joined TRBV25-1 to TRBJ1-2, and 7 junction bases match TRBD1. The material was PBMCs from blood, obtained roughly 46 days after vaccination. The receptor was isolated from a man in his fifties who received an inactivated influenza vaccine. Donor details come from another sample of the same person, matched by shared clones. At the DNA level, the sequence is TGTGCCAGCAGACCCCCCGACAGGGTCTATGGCTACACCTTC. Its product reads: CASRPPDRVYGYTF.